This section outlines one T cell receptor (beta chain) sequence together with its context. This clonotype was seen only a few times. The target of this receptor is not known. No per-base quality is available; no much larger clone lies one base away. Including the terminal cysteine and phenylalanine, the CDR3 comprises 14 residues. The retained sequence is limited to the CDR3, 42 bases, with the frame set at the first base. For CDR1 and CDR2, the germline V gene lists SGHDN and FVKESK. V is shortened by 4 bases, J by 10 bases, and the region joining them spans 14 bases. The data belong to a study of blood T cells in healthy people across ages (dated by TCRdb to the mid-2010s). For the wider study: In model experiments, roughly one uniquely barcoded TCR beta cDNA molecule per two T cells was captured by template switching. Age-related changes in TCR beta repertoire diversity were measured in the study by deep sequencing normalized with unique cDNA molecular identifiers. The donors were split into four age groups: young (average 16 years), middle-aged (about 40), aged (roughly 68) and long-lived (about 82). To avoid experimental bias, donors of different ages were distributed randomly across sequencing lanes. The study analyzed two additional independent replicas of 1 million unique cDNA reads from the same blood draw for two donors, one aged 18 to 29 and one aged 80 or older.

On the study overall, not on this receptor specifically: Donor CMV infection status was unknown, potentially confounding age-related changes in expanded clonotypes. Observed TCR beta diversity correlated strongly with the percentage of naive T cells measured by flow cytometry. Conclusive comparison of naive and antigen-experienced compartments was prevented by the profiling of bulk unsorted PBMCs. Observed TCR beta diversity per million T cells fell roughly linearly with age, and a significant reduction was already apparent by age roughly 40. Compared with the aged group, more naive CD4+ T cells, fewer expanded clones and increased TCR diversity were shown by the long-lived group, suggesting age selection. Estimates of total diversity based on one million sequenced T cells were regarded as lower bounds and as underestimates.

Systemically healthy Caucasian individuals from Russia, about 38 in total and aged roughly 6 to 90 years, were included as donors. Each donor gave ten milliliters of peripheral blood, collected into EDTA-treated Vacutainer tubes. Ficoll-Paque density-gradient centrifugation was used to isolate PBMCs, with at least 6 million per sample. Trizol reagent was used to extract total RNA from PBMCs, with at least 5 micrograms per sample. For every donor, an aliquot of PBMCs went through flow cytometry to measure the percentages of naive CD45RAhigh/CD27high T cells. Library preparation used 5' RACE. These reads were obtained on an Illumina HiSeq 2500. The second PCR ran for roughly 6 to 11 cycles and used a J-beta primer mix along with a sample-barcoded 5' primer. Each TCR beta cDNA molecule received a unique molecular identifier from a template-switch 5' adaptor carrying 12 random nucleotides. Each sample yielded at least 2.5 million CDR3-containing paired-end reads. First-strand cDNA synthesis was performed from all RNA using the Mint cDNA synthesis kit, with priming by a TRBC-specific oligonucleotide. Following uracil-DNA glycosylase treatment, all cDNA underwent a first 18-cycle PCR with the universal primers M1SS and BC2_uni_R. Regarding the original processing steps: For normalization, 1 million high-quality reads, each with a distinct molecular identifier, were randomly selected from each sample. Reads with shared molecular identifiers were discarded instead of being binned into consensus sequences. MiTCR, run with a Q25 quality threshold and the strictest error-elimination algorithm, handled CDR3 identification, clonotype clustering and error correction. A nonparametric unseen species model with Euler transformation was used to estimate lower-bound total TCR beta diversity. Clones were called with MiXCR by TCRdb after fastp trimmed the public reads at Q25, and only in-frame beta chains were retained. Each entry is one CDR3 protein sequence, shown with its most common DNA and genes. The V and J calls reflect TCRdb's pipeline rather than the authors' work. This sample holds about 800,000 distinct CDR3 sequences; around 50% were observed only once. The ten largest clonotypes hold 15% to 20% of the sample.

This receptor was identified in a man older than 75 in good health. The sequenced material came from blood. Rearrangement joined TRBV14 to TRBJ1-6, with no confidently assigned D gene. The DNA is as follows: TGTGCCAGCAGCCCTCGACCAGGAGGATCACCCCTCCACTTT. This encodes CASSPRPGGSPLHF.